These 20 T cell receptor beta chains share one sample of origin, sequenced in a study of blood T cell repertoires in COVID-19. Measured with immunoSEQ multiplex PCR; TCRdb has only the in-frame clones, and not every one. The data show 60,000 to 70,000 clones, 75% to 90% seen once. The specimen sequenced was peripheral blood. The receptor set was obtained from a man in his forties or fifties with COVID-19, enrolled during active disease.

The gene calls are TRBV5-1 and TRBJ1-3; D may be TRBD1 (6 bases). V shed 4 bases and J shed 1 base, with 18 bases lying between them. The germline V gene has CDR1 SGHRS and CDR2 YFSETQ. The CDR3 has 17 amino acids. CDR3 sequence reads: CASSRKGDGQSGNTIYF. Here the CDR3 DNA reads TGCGCCAGCAGCCGAAAGGGGGACGGCCAATCTGGAAACACCATATATTTT.

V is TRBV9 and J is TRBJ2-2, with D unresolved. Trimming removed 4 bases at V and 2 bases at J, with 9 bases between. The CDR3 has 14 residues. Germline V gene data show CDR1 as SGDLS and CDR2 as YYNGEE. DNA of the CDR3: TGTGCCAGCAGCCCGAGGTCTAACACCGGGGAGCTGTTTTTT. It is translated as CASSPRSNTGELFF.

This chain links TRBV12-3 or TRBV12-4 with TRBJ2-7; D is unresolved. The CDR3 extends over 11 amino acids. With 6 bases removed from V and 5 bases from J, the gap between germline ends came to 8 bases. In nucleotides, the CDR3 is TGTGCCAGCAGCGGTCTGGACGAGCAGTACTTC. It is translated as CASSGLDEQYF.

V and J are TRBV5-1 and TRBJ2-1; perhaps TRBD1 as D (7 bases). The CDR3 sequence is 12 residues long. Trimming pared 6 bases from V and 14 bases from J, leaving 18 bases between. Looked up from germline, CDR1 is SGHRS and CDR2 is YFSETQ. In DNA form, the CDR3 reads TGCGCCAGCACACGAGATGACAGGGAGGAGTTCTTC. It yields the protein CASTRDDREEFF.

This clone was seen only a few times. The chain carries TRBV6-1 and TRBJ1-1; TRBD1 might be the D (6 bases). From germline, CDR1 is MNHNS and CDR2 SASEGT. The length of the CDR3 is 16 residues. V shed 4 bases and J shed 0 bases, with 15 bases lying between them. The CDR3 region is CASSGPGGLLNTEAFF. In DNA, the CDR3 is TGTGCCAGCAGTGGCCCGGGGGGCTTACTGAACACTGAAGCTTTCTTT.

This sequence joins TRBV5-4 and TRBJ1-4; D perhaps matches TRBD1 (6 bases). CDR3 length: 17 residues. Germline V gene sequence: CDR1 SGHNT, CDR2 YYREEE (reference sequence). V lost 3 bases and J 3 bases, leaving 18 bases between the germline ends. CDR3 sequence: CASSSGTGWSANEKLFF. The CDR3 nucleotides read TGTGCCAGCAGCTCCGGTACAGGGTGGTCAGCTAATGAAAAACTGTTTTTT.

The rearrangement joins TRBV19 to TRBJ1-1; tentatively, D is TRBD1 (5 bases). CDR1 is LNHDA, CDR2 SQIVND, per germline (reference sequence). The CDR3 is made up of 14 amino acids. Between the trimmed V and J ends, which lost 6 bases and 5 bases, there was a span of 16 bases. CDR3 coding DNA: TGTGCCAGTAGCCGTGGGATACAGGTTACTGAAGCTTTCTTT. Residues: CASSRGIQVTEAFF.

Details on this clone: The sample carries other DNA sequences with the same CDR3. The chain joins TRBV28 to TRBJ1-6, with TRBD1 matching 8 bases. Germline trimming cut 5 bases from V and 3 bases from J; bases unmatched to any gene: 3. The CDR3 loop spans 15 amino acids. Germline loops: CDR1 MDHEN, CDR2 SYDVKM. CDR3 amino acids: CASSLGQGYNSPLHF. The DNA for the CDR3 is TGTGCCAGCAGTCTCGGACAGGGCTATAATTCACCCCTCCACTTT.

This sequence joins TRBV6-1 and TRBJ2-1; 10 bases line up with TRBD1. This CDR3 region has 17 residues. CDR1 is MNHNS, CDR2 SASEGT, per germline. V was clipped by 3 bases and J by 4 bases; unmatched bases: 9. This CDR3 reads CASSDVGPGQGYNEQFF. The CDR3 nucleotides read TGTGCCAGCAGTGACGTTGGTCCGGGACAGGGGTACAATGAGCAGTTCTTC.

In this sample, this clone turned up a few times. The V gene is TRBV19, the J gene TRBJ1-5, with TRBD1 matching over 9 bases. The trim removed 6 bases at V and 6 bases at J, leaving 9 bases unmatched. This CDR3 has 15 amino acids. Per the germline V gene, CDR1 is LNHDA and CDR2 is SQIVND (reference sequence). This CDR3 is CASRQGGQGFQPQHF. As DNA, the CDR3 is TGTGCCAGTAGACAGGGGGGACAGGGTTTTCAGCCCCAGCATTTT.

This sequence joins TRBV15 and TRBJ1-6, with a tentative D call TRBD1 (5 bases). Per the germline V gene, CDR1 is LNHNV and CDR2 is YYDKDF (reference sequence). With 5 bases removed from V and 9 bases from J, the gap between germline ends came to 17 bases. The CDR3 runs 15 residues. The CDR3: CATSGAWGPSSPLHF. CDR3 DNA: TGTGCCACCAGCGGAGCGTGGGGCCCGAGTTCACCCCTCCACTTT. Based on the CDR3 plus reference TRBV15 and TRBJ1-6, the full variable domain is DAMVIQNPRYQVTQFGKPVTLSCSQTLNHNVMYWYQQKSSQAPKLLFHYYDKDFNNEADTPDNFQSRRPNTSFCFLDIRSPGLGDTAMYLCATSGAWGPSSPLHFGNGTRLTVT.

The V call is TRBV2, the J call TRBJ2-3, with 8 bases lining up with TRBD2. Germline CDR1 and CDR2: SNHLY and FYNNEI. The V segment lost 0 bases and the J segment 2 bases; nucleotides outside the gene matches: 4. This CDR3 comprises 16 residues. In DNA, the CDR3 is TGTGCCAGCAGTGAAGCGCCGGGGGGGAACACAGATACGCAGTATTTT. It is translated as CASSEAPGGNTDTQYF. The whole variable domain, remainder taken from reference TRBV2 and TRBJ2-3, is EPEVTQTPSHQVTQMGQEVILRCVPISNHLYFYWYRQILGQKVEFLVSFYNNEISEKSEIFDDQFSVERPDGSNFTLKIRSTKLEDSAMYFCASSEAPGGNTDTQYFGPGTRLTVL.

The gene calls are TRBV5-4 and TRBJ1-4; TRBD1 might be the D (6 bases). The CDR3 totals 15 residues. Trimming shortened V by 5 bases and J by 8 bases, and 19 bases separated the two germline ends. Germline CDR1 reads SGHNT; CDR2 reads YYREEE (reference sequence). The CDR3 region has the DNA TGTGCCAGCAGTTTTACGGGGGGGCGAAGCGAAAAACTGTTTTTT. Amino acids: CASSFTGGRSEKLFF.

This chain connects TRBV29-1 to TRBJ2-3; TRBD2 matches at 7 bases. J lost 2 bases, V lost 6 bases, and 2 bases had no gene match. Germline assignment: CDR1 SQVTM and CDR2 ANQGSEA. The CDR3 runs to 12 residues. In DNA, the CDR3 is TGCAGCGTAGGGACTAACACAGATACGCAGTATTTT. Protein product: CSVGTNTDTQYF.

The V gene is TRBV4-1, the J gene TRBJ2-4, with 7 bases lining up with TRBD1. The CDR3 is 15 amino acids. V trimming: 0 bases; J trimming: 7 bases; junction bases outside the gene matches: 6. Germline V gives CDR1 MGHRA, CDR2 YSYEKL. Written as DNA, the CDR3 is TGCGCCAGCAGCCAAGATGAGGGGGCAGCGAACATTCAGTACTTC. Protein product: CASSQDEGAANIQYF.

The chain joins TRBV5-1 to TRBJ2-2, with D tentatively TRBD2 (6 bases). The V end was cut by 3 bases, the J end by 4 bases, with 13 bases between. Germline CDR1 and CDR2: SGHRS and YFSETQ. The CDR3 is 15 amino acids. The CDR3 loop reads CASSSGTGGTGELFF. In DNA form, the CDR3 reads TGCGCCAGCAGCTCCGGGACTGGAGGCACCGGGGAGCTGTTTTTT.

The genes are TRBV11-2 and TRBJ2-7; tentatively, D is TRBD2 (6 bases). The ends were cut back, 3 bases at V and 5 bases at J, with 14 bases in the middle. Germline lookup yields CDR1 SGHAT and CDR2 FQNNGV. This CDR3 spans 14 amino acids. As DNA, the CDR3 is TGTGCCAGCAGCTTCACTAGCCCCCTCGACGAGCAGTACTTC. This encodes CASSFTSPLDEQYF.

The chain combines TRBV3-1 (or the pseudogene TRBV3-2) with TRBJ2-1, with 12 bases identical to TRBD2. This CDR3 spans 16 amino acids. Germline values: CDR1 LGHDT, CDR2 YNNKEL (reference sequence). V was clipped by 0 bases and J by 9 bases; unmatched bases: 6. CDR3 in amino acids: CASSQDLAGGPGEQFF. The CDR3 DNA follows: TGTGCCAGCAGCCAAGATCTAGCGGGGGGGCCGGGTGAGCAGTTCTTC.

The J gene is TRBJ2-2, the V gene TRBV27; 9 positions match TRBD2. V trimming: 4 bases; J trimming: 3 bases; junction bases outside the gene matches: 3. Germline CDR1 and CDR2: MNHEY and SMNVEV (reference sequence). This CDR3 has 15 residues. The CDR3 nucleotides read TGTGCCAGCAGTTCCCTAGCGGGGTACACCGGGGAGCTGTTTTTT. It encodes CASSSLAGYTGELFF.

In nucleotides, the CDR3 is TGTGCCAGCAGTGAAGCGCGGGGGGCAGGCTACGAGCAGTACTTC. Translation: CASSEARGAGYEQYF. V and J are TRBV2 and TRBJ2-7; 8 positions match TRBD2. Per the germline V gene, CDR1 is SNHLY and CDR2 is FYNNEI. The CDR3 length is 15 residues. The junction had 4 bases not matched to a gene; V was cut back by 0 bases and J by 3 bases.